One sample yielded the 23 T cell receptor beta chains listed below, sequenced in a study of T cell responses to AZD1222 COVID-19 vaccine. Some clones are missing from TCRdb's copy, which holds only in-frame ones; the method was immunoSEQ multiplex PCR. The sample includes over 60,000 clones, 75% to 85% seen only once; the top ten take over 12%. Sequences were derived from peripheral blood, sampled 28 days after the second AZD1222 dose. The receptor source for this set is an adult who received the AZD1222 COVID-19 vaccine.

This chain joins TRBV6-1 and TRBJ1-5; no firm D call. The CDR3 length is 13 residues. Germline CDR1 reads MNHNS; CDR2 reads SASEGT. With 1 base removed from V and 6 bases from J, the gap between germline ends came to 7 bases. CDR3 DNA: TGTGCCAGCAGTGAAGGGGCAGGTCAGCCCCAGCATTTT. Translated: CASSEGAGQPQHF.

This clone appeared a single time. The CDR3 DNA sequence: TGCGCCAGCAGCTTCGGCGGCTCTAACTATGGCTACACCTTC. Encoded protein: CASSFGGSNYGYTF. This chain links TRBV5-1 with TRBJ1-2; D remains ambiguous. V was shortened by 2 bases and J by 0 bases, with 8 bases between the two germline ends. Germline V gene sequence: CDR1 SGHRS, CDR2 YFSETQ. The CDR3 runs to 14 residues.

This clone was found once. This chain connects TRBV28 to TRBJ2-4; possible D gene TRBD1, 6 bases. This CDR3 is 18 amino acids long. The germline gives CDR1 MDHEN, CDR2 SYDVKM. Trimming left V 3 bases short and J 0 bases short, with 18 bases between. This CDR3 reads CASSFVGQTHLAKNIQYF. CDR3 nucleotides: TGTGCCAGCAGTTTCGTCGGACAGACCCACCTAGCCAAAAACATTCAGTACTTC.

This clone was recorded a few times. The rearrangement joins TRBV7-2 to TRBJ1-2; 9 nucleotides agree with TRBD1. Germline CDR1 is SGHTA and CDR2 is FQGNSA. CDR3 length equals 14 residues. V dropped 5 bases and J dropped 4; count of bases not matched to a gene: 5. Here the CDR3 DNA reads TGTGCCAGCAGCCAACCGACAGGGGGCTATGGCTACACCTTC. Amino acids: CASSQPTGGYGYTF.

V usage is TRBV3-1 (or the pseudogene TRBV3-2) and J usage is TRBJ2-7, with D perhaps TRBD1 or TRBD2 (5 bases each). Germline CDR1 is LGHDT and CDR2 is YNNKEL (reference sequence). The CDR3 contains 14 residues. Trimming left V 1 base short and J 4 bases short, with 11 bases between. The CDR3 DNA reads as TGTGCCAGCAGCCAAGTAGGGACCGGATACGAGCAGTACTTC. Protein product: CASSQVGTGYEQYF.

This clone was picked up many times. This chain connects TRBV6-1 to TRBJ1-6; D perhaps matches TRBD1 (6 bases). Germline V CDR1 and CDR2: MNHNS, SASEGT. V lost 4 bases and J 0 bases, leaving 13 bases between the germline ends. This CDR3 is built from 17 residues. DNA for the CDR3: TGTGCCAGCAGTGGAAGACAGGTTGGCTCCTATAATTCACCCCTCCACTTT. Protein product: CASSGRQVGSYNSPLHF.

CDR3 protein: CASSLPTYEQYF. Here the CDR3 DNA reads TGCGCCAGCAGCTTACCCACCTACGAGCAGTACTTC. The chain joins TRBV5-1 to TRBJ2-7; D not resolved. Trimming removed 2 bases from V and 2 bases from J, with 5 bases in between. CDR3 length equals 12 residues. Germline CDR1 and CDR2: SGHRS and YFSETQ.

This chain uses TRBV5-4 with TRBJ1-1; a possible D gene is TRBD1 (6 bases). Trimming removed 4 bases from V and 5 bases from J, with 15 bases in between. From germline, CDR1 is SGHNT and CDR2 YYREEE (reference sequence). The CDR3 has 14 amino acids. The CDR3 is CASSLQGPGTEAFF. CDR3 coding DNA: TGTGCCAGCAGCCTCCAGGGGCCGGGGACTGAAGCTTTCTTT. Combining the CDR3 with reference TRBV5-4 and TRBJ1-1 gives the whole variable domain ETGVTQSPTHLIKTRGQQVTLRCSSQSGHNTVSWYQQALGQGPQFIFQYYREEENGRGNFPPRFSGLQFPNYSSELNVNALELDDSALYLCASSLQGPGTEAFFGQGTRLTVV.

The CDR3 nucleotides read TGTGCCAGCAGCCAAAGTGGCCGGACTGAAGCTTTCTTT. This translates into CASSQSGRTEAFF. This chain connects TRBV4-2 to TRBJ1-1; D is uncertain. The V and J ends lost 2 bases and 5 bases respectively, with 9 bases between them. Germline-derived CDR1 and CDR2 are LGHNA and YNFKEQ. CDR3 length: 13 residues.

The V gene is TRBV7-9, the J gene TRBJ2-2; D perhaps matches TRBD2 (5 bases). There are 15 residues in the CDR3. Germline lookup yields CDR1 SEHNR and CDR2 FQNEAQ (reference sequence). V dropped 5 bases and J dropped 7 bases, with 17 bases sitting between them. CDR3 region: CASSPPLPRGGELFF. The CDR3 DNA reads as TGTGCCAGCAGCCCCCCACTTCCCCGGGGCGGGGAGCTGTTTTTT.

There are a few counts of this clone. V and J are TRBV9 and TRBJ1-6; no firm D call. The germline CDR1 and CDR2 sequences are SGDLS and YYNGEE. The CDR3 has 15 residues. Trimming cost V 3 bases and J 7 bases, with 14 bases left between them. The CDR3 DNA sequence: TGTGCCAGCAGCGCCCCGAAGTTTTCGAATTCACCCCTCCACTTT. This translates into CASSAPKFSNSPLHF.

The V and J genes are TRBV4-2 and TRBJ1-1; D remains unclear. Germline V gene sequence: CDR1 LGHNA, CDR2 YNFKEQ. The CDR3 runs to 15 residues. Trimming stripped 1 base from V and 5 bases from J, with 14 bases between. For the CDR3, the DNA is TGTGCCAGCAGCCAAGTGGCCGGCGGAGGGACTGAAGCTTTCTTT. It codes for CASSQVAGGGTEAFF.

The J gene is TRBJ2-7, the V gene TRBV5-4; 7 nucleotides align to TRBD1. J lost 5 bases, V lost 0 bases, and 11 bases had no gene match. From germline, CDR1 is SGHNT and CDR2 YYREEE (reference sequence). This CDR3 is built from 16 residues. The CDR3 is CASSLDPKGQRDEQYF. The DNA for the CDR3 is TGTGCCAGCAGCTTGGATCCAAAGGGACAGAGGGACGAGCAGTACTTC.

This chain connects TRBV6-2 or TRBV6-3 to TRBJ2-7, with 7 bases fitting TRBD2. J gave up 2 bases and V 4 bases, and 11 bases lay outside the gene matches. This CDR3 has 16 amino acids. The germline gives CDR1 MNHEY, CDR2 SVGEGT. The CDR3: CASSSTRSGAAYEQYF. The CDR3 DNA is TGTGCCAGCAGTTCAACCCGAAGCGGGGCTGCCTACGAGCAGTACTTC.

CDR3 loop: CATREGRTNEKLFF. The CDR3, as DNA: TGTGCCACCAGGGAGGGTAGAACTAATGAAAAACTGTTTTTT. V gene TRBV19 combines with J gene TRBJ1-4, with D maybe TRBD1 (5 bases). The length of the CDR3 is 14 residues. Germline V gene lookup returns CDR1 LNHDA and CDR2 SQIVND (reference sequence). V lost 10 bases, J lost 1 base, and 13 bases lay in between.

The CDR3: CASTDSNEKLFF. The DNA for the CDR3 is TGTGCCAGCACTGACAGTAATGAAAAACTGTTTTTT. This chain links TRBV27 with TRBJ1-4; a possible D gene is TRBD1 (5 bases). Germline V gene lookup returns CDR1 MNHEY and CDR2 SMNVEV (reference sequence). The length of the CDR3 is 12 residues. Between the trimmed V and J ends, which lost 7 bases and 4 bases, there was a span of 7 bases.

The chain uses TRBV28 and TRBJ1-1; the D gene is possibly TRBD1 (5 bases). The CDR3 has 13 amino acids. CDR1 MDHEN and CDR2 SYDVKM come from the germline V gene. V lost 7 bases, J lost 3 bases, and 12 bases lay in between. CDR3 in amino acids: CASTLRGDTEAFF. The CDR3 DNA follows: TGTGCCAGCACCCTGCGGGGGGACACTGAAGCTTTCTTT.

This chain uses TRBV18 with TRBJ2-7; 7 positions match TRBD2. V lost 2 bases and J lost 3; bases outside the gene matches: 1. Germline V gives CDR1 KGHSH, CDR2 LQKENI. The CDR3 has 13 residues. CDR3 coding DNA: TGTGCCAGCTCACCAACGGGGGGCTACGAGCAGTACTTC. Its translation is CASSPTGGYEQYF.

The chain uses TRBV6-5 and TRBJ1-5; 12 bases match TRBD1. Germline V gene data show CDR1 as MNHEY and CDR2 as SVGAGI. V trimming: 5 bases; J trimming: 8 bases; junction bases outside the gene matches: 4. This CDR3 is 14 amino acids long. The CDR3, as DNA: TGTGCCAGCAGTCCCGGGACAGGGGGCGAGCCCCAGCATTTT. This sequence encodes CASSPGTGGEPQHF.

The V gene is TRBV7-9, the J gene TRBJ1-1; weak D call: TRBD1 (6 bases). V lost 2 bases and J lost 0, with 16 bases in between. Germline V lookup: CDR1 SEHNR, CDR2 FQNEAQ (reference sequence). The CDR3 is made up of 17 amino acids. CDR3: CASSLPRSQGMNTEAFF. The CDR3 coding sequence is TGTGCCAGCAGCTTACCCCGTTCACAGGGAATGAACACTGAAGCTTTCTTT.

This rearrangement joins TRBV5-1 to TRBJ2-1, with 8 positions matching TRBD2. Germline values: CDR1 SGHRS, CDR2 YFSETQ. V lost 6 bases, J lost 8 bases, and 16 bases stayed unmatched. The CDR3 consists of 16 residues. CDR3: CASNRAGTSWADEQFF. As DNA, the CDR3 is TGCGCCAGCAACCGAGCCGGGACTAGTTGGGCGGATGAGCAGTTCTTC.

This clone was seen just once. J is TRBJ2-7 and V is TRBV10-2; D is unclear. There are 14 residues in the CDR3. V shed 2 bases and J shed 2 bases, with 10 bases lying between them. Germline CDR1 and CDR2: WSHSY and SAAADI. CDR3 amino acids: CASSEGQLTYEQYF. In DNA form, the CDR3 reads TGCGCCAGCAGTGAGGGGCAGTTGACCTACGAGCAGTACTTC.

The chain uses TRBV25-1 and TRBJ2-6; unclear D gene. Looked up from germline, CDR1 is MGHDK and CDR2 is SYGVNS. Trimming left V 6 bases short and J 2 bases short, with 2 bases between. The CDR3 contains 12 residues. The CDR3 protein is CASSAGANVLTF. The CDR3 region has the DNA TGTGCCAGCAGCGCTGGGGCCAACGTCCTGACTTTC.